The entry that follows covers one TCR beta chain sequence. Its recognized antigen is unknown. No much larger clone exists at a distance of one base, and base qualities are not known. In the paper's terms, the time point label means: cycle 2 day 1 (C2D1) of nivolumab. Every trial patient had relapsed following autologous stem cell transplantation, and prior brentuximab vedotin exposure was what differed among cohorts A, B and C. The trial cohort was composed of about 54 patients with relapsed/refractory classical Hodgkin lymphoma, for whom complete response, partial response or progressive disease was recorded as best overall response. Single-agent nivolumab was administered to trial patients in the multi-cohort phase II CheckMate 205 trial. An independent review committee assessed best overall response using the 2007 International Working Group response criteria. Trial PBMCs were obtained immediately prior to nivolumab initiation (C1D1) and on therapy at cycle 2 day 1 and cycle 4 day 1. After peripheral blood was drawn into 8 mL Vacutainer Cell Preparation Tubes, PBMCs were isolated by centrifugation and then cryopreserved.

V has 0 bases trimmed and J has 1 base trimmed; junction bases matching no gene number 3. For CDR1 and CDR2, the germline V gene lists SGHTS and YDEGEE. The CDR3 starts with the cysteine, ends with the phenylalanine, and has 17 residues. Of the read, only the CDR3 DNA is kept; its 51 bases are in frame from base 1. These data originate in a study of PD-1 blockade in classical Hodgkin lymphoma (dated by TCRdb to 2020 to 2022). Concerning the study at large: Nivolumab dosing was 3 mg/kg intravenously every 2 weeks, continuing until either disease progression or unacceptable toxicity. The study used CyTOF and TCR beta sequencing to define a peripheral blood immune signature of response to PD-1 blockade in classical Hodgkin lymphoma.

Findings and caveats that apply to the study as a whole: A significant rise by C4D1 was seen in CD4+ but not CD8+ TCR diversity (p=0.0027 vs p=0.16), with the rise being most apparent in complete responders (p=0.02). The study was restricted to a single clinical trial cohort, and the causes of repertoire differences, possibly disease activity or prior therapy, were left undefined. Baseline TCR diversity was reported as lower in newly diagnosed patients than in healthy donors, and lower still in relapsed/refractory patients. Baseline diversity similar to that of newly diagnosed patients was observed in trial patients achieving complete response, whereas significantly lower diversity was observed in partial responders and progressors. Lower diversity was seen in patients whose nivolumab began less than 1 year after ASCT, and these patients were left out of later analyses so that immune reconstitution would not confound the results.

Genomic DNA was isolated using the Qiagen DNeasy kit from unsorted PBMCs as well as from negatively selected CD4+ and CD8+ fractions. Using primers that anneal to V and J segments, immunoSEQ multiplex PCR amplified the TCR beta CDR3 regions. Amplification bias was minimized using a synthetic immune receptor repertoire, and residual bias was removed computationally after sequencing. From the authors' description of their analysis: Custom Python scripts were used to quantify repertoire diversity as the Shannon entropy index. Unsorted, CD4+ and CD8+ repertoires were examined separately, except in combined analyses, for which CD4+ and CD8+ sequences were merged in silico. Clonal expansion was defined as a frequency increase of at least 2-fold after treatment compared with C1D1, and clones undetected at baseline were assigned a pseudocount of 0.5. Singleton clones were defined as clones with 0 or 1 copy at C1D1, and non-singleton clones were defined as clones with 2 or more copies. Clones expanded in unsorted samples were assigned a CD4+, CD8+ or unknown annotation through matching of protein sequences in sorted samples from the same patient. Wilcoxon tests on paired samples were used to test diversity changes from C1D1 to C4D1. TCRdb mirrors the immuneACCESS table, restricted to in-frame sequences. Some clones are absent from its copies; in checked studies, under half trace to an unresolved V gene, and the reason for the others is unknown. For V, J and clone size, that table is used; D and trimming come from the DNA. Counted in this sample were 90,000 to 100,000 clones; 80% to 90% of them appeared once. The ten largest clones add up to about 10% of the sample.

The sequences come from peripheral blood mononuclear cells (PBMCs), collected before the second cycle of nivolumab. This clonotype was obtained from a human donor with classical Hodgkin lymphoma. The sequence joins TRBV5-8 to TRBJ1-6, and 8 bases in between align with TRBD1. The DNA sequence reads TGTGCCAGCAGCTTGGATCACAGGGGGTCCTATAATTCACCCCTCCACTTT. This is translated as CASSLDHRGSYNSPLHF.